A selection of T cell receptor beta chains follows, all from one sample in a study of cytomegalovirus exposure and HLA in healthy donors. The assay was immunoSEQ multiplex PCR, and TCRdb's table has in-frame clones only and misses some. The sample has 130,000 to 150,000 clones, about four fifths seen once. Sequenced sample: PBMCs. The receptors here all came from a middle-aged man in good health and CMV-seropositive. CDR3s include the opening cysteine and the closing phenylalanine or tryptophan. A D gene is named only where the DNA matches it firmly. Size tells how often a clone was seen (once, few, many) or the class of an expanded clone, and some rows leave it out.

j_gene: TRBJ1-1; d_gene: NA; abundance: NA; v_gene: TRBV18; CDR3nt: TGTGCCAGCTCACTCCGACAGGACACTGAAGCTTTCTTT; CDR3aa: CASSLRQDTEAFF
j_gene: TRBJ2-5; d_gene: NA; abundance: NA; v_gene: TRBV21-1; CDR3nt: TGTGCCAGCCGCCGGACGGACAGGGCGTACCAAGAGACCCAGTACTTC; CDR3aa: CASRRTDRAYQETQYF
j_gene: TRBJ1-3; d_gene: NA; abundance: NA; v_gene: TRBV15; CDR3nt: TGTGCCACCAGCAGAGGCTCAGGGGCTGGAAACACCATATATTTT; CDR3aa: CATSRGSGAGNTIYF
j_gene: TRBJ2-1; d_gene: TRBD2; abundance: NA; v_gene: TRBV29-1; CDR3nt: TGCAGCGTTAGACTAGCTGATGAGCAGTTCTTC; CDR3aa: CSVRLADEQFF
j_gene: TRBJ1-1; d_gene: NA; abundance: NA; v_gene: TRBV6-4; CDR3nt: TGTGCCAGCAGTGAGGCGAGAGGCACTGAAGCTTTCTTT; CDR3aa: CASSEARGTEAFF
j_gene: TRBJ2-2; d_gene: NA; abundance: NA; v_gene: TRBV19; CDR3nt: TGTGCCAGTAACCCCCCGGGGAACACCGGGGAGCTGTTTTTT; CDR3aa: CASNPPGNTGELFF
j_gene: TRBJ1-1; d_gene: TRBD1; abundance: once; v_gene: TRBV7-8; CDR3nt: TGTGCCAGCAGCCCTAGGCCGGGACAGGGGAACACTGAAGCTTTCTTT; CDR3aa: CASSPRPGQGNTEAFF
j_gene: TRBJ1-4; d_gene: TRBD1; abundance: NA; v_gene: TRBV19; CDR3nt: TGTGCCAGTAGTATGGACAGGTGGACCGAAAAACTGTTTTTT; CDR3aa: CASSMDRWTEKLFF
j_gene: TRBJ2-3; d_gene: TRBD2; abundance: NA; v_gene: TRBV19; CDR3nt: TGTGCCAGTAGTATTGGCCTAGCGGGGTTGGGGCCAGATACGCAGTATTTT; CDR3aa: CASSIGLAGLGPDTQYF
j_gene: TRBJ1-1; d_gene: NA; abundance: few; v_gene: TRBV6-1; CDR3nt: TGTGCCAGCAGAGCCCCCGCAGGGGTGAACACTGAAGCTTTCTTT; CDR3aa: CASRAPAGVNTEAFF
j_gene: TRBJ2-1; d_gene: NA; abundance: NA; v_gene: TRBV7-3; CDR3nt: TGTGCCAGCTCCGGCTCGGGGTGGAATGAGCAGTTCTTC; CDR3aa: CASSGSGWNEQFF
j_gene: TRBJ1-1; d_gene: TRBD1; abundance: once; v_gene: TRBV7-9; CDR3nt: TGTGCCAGCAGCGTCGGGACAGGGGGCGCCTGGGCTTTCTTT; CDR3aa: CASSVGTGGAWAFF
j_gene: TRBJ1-1; d_gene: NA; abundance: few; v_gene: TRBV4-1; CDR3nt: TGCGCCAGCAGCCAAGGGGTAACAGCCCTTATATACGAAGCTTTCTTT; CDR3aa: CASSQGVTALIYEAFF
j_gene: TRBJ1-2; d_gene: NA; abundance: NA; v_gene: TRBV9; CDR3nt: TGTGCCAGCAGCGTAGCGGGGTTCAACTATGGCTACACCTTC; CDR3aa: CASSVAGFNYGYTF
j_gene: TRBJ2-3; d_gene: TRBD2; abundance: NA; v_gene: TRBV5-1; CDR3nt: TGCGCCAGCAGCCCCGGACTAGCGGGAGCCGACACAGATACGCAGTATTTT; CDR3aa: CASSPGLAGADTDTQYF
j_gene: TRBJ2-3; d_gene: NA; abundance: NA; v_gene: TRBV20-1; CDR3nt: TGCAGTGCTATTCAAGCGGGTCGTTTGAATTTT; CDR3aa: CSAIQAGRLNF
j_gene: TRBJ1-3; d_gene: NA; abundance: once; v_gene: TRBV5-1; CDR3nt: TGCGCCAGCAGCGCACAGGGAAACACCATATATTTT; CDR3aa: CASSAQGNTIYF
j_gene: TRBJ1-4; d_gene: TRBD1; abundance: few; v_gene: TRBV7-9; CDR3nt: TGTGCCAGCAGCACCGACAGGGTGAAGTATGAAAAACTGTTTTTT; CDR3aa: CASSTDRVKYEKLFF
j_gene: TRBJ1-1; d_gene: NA; abundance: NA; v_gene: TRBV27; CDR3nt: TGTGCCAGCAGTTTATATACAGCCATGAACACTGAAGCTTTCTTT; CDR3aa: CASSLYTAMNTEAFF
j_gene: TRBJ1-4; d_gene: NA; abundance: NA; v_gene: TRBV18; CDR3nt: TGTGCCAGCTCACCACCGTCAGTCTCTAATGAAAAACTGTTTTTT; CDR3aa: CASSPPSVSNEKLFF
j_gene: TRBJ2-3; d_gene: NA; abundance: once; v_gene: TRBV6-1; CDR3nt: TGTGCCAGCAGAACTTCGCCTTGGACAGATACGCAGTATTTT; CDR3aa: CASRTSPWTDTQYF
j_gene: TRBJ1-3; d_gene: NA; abundance: NA; v_gene: TRBV5-1; CDR3nt: TGCGCCAGCAGCTTGGGATTCGGGGGTAGTTCTGGAAACACCATATATTTT; CDR3aa: CASSLGFGGSSGNTIYF
j_gene: TRBJ1-4; d_gene: NA; abundance: NA; v_gene: TRBV5-1; CDR3nt: TGCGCCAGCAGCCCGGGGGGGCTTACTAATGAAAAACTGTTTTTT; CDR3aa: CASSPGGLTNEKLFF
j_gene: TRBJ2-7; d_gene: TRBD2; abundance: once; v_gene: TRBV29-1; CDR3nt: TGCAGCGTTGCAGGCCTAGCTAGCGGGTCGGATAGCGAGCAGTACTTC; CDR3aa: CSVAGLASGSDSEQYF
j_gene: TRBJ2-3; d_gene: NA; abundance: NA; v_gene: TRBV13; CDR3nt: TGTGCCAGCAGCCCTCGCGGTCCAGATACGCAGTATTTT; CDR3aa: CASSPRGPDTQYF
j_gene: TRBJ1-4; d_gene: NA; abundance: NA; v_gene: TRBV5-1; CDR3nt: TGCGCCAGCAGCGCCAGGGCCCAGGGCAGTGAAAAACTGTTTTTT; CDR3aa: CASSARAQGSEKLFF
j_gene: TRBJ1-1; d_gene: NA; abundance: NA; v_gene: TRBV7-9; CDR3nt: TGTGCCAGCAGCGTTGACAGGAATAAAGCTTTCTTT; CDR3aa: CASSVDRNKAFF
j_gene: TRBJ2-1; d_gene: TRBD2; abundance: NA; v_gene: TRBV14; CDR3nt: TGTGCCAGCAGCCAACGACCGGGACTAGCGTCTTTCAGCTCCTACAATGAGCAGTTCTTC; CDR3aa: CASSQRPGLASFSSYNEQFF
j_gene: TRBJ2-3; d_gene: TRBD2; abundance: NA; v_gene: TRBV2; CDR3nt: TGTGCCAGCAGCCGACTAGCGGGGATTTCCACAGATACGCAGTATTTT; CDR3aa: CASSRLAGISTDTQYF
j_gene: TRBJ2-1; d_gene: TRBD1; abundance: NA; v_gene: TRBV28; CDR3nt: TGTGCCAGCAGCAGTACAGGGGGTAGGTGGAATGAGCAGTTCTTC; CDR3aa: CASSSTGGRWNEQFF
j_gene: TRBJ2-3; d_gene: TRBD2; abundance: NA; v_gene: TRBV5-1; CDR3nt: TGCGCCAGCAGCTTTTTTAGCGGGATACTTGATACGCAGTATTTT; CDR3aa: CASSFFSGILDTQYF
j_gene: TRBJ2-1; d_gene: NA; abundance: NA; v_gene: TRBV7-9; CDR3nt: TGTGCCAGCAGCTTAGGTACCTACAATGAGCAGTTCTTC; CDR3aa: CASSLGTYNEQFF
j_gene: TRBJ1-5; d_gene: TRBD1; abundance: NA; v_gene: TRBV6-5; CDR3nt: TGTGCCAGCAGTTACGCGGGACAGGGGATCAATCAGCCCCAGCATTTT; CDR3aa: CASSYAGQGINQPQHF
j_gene: TRBJ1-5; d_gene: NA; abundance: NA; v_gene: TRBV2; CDR3nt: TGTGCCAGCAGTGAAGAGTGGGGAGGGCGTCAGCCCCAGCATTTT; CDR3aa: CASSEEWGGRQPQHF
j_gene: TRBJ1-1; d_gene: NA; abundance: NA; v_gene: TRBV21-1; CDR3nt: TGTGCCAGCAGCAAAGACCAAGACAGGGGGCAGGACACTGAAGCTTTCTTT; CDR3aa: CASSKDQDRGQDTEAFF
j_gene: TRBJ2-1; d_gene: TRBD2; abundance: NA; v_gene: TRBV7-9; CDR3nt: TGTGCCAGCAGCTCAGTAGCACTAGCGGGAGTTGATGAGCAGTTCTTC; CDR3aa: CASSSVALAGVDEQFF